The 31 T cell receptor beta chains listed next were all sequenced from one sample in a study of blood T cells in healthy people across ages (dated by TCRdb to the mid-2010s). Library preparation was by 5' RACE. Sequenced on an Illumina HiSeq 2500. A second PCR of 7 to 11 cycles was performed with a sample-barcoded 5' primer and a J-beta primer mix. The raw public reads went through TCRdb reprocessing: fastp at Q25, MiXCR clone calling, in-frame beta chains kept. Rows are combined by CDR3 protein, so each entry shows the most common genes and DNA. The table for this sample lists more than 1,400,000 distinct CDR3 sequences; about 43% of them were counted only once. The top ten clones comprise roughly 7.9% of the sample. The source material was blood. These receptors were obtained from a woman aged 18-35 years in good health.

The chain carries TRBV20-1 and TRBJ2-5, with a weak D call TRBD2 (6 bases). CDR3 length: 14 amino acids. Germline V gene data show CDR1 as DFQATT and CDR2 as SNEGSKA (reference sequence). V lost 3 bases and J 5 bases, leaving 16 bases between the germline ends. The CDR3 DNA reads TGCAGTGCTAGGCTGGCGGGATACGCGGAGACCCAGTACTTC. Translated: CSARLAGYAETQYF.

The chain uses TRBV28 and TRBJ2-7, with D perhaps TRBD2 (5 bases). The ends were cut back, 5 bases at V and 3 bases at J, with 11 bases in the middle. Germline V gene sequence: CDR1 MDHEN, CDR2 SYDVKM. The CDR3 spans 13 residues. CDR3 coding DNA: TGTGCCAGCAGTCTATTCGGGGTCTACGAGCAGTACTTC. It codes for CASSLFGVYEQYF.

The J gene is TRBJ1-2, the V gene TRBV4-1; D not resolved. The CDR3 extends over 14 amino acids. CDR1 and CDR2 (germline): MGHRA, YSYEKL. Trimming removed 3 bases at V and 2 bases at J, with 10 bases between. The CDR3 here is CASSHPGANYGYTF. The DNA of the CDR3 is TGCGCCAGCAGCCACCCGGGCGCCAACTATGGCTACACCTTC.

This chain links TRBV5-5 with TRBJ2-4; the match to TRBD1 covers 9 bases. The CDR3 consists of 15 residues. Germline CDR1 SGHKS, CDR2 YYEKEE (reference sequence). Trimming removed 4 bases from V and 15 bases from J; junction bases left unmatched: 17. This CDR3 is CASSLRTGTGPLPYF. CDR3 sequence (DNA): TGTGCCAGCAGCCTGAGAACCGGGACAGGGCCTTTACCGTACTTC.

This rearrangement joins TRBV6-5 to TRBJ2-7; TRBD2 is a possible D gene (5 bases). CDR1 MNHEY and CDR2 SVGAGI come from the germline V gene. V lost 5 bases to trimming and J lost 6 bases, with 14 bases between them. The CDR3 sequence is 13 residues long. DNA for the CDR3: TGTGCCAGCAGTGACATGAGGGTCGGCGAGCAGTACTTC. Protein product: CASSDMRVGEQYF.

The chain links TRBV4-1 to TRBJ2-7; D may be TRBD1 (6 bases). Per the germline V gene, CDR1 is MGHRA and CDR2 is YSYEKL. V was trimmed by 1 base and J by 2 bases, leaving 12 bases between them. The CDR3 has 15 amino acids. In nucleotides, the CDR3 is TGCGCCAGCAGCCAAGGTCCAGGGGAACCCTACGAGCAGTACTTC. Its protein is CASSQGPGEPYEQYF.

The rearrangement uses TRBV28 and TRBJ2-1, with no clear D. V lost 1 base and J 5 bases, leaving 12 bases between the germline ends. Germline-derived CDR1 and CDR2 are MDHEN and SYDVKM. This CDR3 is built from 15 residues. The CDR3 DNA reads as TGTGCCAGCAGTTTATCTAGTCGCTGGAACAATGAGCAGTTCTTC. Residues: CASSLSSRWNNEQFF.

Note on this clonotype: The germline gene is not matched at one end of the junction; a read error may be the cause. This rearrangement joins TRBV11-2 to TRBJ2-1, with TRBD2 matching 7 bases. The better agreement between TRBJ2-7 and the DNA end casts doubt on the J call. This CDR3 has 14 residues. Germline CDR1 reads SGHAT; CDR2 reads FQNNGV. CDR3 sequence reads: CTSSLDSSGNEQYF. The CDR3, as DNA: TGTACCAGCAGCTTAGATTCTAGCGGCAATGAGCAGTACTTC.

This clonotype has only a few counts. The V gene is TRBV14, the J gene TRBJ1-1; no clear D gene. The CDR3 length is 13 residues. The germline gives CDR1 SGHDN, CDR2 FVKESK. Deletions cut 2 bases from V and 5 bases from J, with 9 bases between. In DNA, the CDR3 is TGTGCCAGCAGCCAAATAAGATCAACTGAAGCTTTCTTT. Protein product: CASSQIRSTEAFF.

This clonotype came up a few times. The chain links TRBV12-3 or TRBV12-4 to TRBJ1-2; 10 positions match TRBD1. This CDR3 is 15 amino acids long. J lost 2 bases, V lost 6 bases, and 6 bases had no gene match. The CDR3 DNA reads TGTGCCAGCAGGCCCAGGGACAGGGGAAACTATGGCTACACCTTC. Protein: CASRPRDRGNYGYTF.

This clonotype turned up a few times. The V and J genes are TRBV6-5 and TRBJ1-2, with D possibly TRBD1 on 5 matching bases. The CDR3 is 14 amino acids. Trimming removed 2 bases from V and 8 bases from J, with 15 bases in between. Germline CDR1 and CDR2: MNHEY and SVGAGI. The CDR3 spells CASSYDSGTGGYTF. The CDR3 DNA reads TGTGCCAGCAGTTACGATTCGGGGACGGGCGGCTACACCTTC.

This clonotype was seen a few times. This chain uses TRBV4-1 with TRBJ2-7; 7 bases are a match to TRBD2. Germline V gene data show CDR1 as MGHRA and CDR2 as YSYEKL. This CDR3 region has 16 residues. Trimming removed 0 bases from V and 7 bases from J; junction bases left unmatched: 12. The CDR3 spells CASSQDGQGGPGEQYF. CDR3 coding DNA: TGCGCCAGCAGCCAAGATGGGCAGGGAGGGCCGGGAGAGCAGTACTTC.

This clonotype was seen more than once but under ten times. The CDR3 region has the DNA TGTGCCAGCAGCCCGGGGACAGCGCTGATTATTCAAGAGACCCAGTACTTC. Protein sequence: CASSPGTALIIQETQYF. The rearrangement links TRBV11-2 to TRBJ2-5; TRBD1 agrees at 7 bases. V shed 5 bases, J shed 2 bases, and the junction held 14 bases outside the gene matches. Germline-derived CDR1 and CDR2 are SGHAT and FQNNGV. This CDR3 contains 17 residues.

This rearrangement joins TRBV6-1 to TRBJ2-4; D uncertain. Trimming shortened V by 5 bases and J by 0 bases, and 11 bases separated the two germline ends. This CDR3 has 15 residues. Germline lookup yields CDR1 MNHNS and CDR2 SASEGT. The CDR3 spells CASSQQVLAKNIQYF. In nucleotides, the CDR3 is TGTGCCAGCAGTCAACAAGTACTAGCCAAAAACATTCAGTACTTC.

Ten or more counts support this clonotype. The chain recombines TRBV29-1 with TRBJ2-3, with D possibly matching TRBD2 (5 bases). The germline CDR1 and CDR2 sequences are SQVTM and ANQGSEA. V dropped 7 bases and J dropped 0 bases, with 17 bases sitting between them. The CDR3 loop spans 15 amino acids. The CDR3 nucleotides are TGCAGCGCCCGGGGAGCGGTCTCTAGCACAGATACGCAGTATTTT. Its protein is CSARGAVSSTDTQYF.

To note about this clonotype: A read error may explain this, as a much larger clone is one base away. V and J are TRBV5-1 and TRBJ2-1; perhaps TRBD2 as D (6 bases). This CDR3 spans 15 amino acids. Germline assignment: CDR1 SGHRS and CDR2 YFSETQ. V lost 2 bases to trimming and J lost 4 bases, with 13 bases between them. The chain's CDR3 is CASSFRRLAYNEQFF. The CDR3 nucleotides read TGCGCCAGCAGCTTTAGGCGCCTAGCGTACAATGAGCAGTTCTTC.

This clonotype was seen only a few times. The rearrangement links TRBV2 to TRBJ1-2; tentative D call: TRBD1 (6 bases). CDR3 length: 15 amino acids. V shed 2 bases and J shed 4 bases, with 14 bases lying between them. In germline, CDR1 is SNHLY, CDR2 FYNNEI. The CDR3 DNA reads TGTGCCAGCAGTGAAAGGGGGACGACGGGCTATGGCTACACCTTC. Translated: CASSERGTTGYGYTF.

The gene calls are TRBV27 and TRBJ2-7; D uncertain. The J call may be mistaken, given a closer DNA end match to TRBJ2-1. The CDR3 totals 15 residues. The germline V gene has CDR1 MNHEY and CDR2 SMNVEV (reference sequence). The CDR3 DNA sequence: TGTGCCAGCAGTTTATGGGGTCCGCAATCCTACGAGCAGTTCTTC. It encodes CASSLWGPQSYEQFF.

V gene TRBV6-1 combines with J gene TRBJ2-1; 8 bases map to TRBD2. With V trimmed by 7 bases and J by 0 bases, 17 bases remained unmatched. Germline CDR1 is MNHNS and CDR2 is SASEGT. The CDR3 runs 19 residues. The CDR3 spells CASTQLTGTLAGSYNEQFF. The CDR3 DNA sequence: TGTGCCAGCACTCAATTAACAGGGACCCTAGCGGGCTCCTACAATGAGCAGTTCTTC.

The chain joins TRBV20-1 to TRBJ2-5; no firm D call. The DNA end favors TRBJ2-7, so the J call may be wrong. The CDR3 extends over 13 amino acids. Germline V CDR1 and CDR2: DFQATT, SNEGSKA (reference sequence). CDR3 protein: CSAPLGRLYEQYF. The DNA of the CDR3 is TGCAGTGCTCCCCTCGGACGGCTCTACGAGCAGTACTTC.

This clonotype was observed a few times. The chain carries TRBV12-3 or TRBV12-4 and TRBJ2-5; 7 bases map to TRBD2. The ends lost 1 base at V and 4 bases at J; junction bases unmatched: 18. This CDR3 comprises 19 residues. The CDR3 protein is CASSLGLMGGVGMRETQYF. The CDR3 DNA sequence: TGTGCCAGCAGTTTAGGTCTCATGGGAGGGGTTGGGATGCGAGAGACCCAGTACTTC.

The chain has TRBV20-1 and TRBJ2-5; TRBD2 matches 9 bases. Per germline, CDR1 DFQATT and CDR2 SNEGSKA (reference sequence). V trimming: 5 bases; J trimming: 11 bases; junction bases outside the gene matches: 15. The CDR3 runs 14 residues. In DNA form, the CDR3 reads TGCAGTGCTCCCGGACTAGCGTATACCAATGAGCAGTACTTC. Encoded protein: CSAPGLAYTNEQYF.

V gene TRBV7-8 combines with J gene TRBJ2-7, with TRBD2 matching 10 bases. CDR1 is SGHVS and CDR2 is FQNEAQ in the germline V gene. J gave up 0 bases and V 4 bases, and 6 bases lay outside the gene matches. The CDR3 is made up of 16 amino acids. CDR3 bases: TGTGCCAGCAGCTGGGATAGCGGGGGGCTCTCCTACGAGCAGTACTTC. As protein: CASSWDSGGLSYEQYF. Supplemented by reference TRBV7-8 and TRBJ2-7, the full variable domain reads GAGVSQSPRYKVAKRGQDVALRCDPISGHVSLFWYQQALGQGPEFLTYFQNEAQLDKSGLPSDRFFAERPEGSVSTLKIQRTQQEDSAVYLCASSWDSGGLSYEQYFGPGTRLTVT.

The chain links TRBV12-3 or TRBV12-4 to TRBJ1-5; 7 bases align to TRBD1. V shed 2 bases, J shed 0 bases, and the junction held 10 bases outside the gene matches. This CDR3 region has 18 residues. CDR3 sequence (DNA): TGTGCCAGCAGTTTAAGGGTCACAGGGGCGGATAGCAATCAGCCCCAGCATTTT. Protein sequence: CASSLRVTGADSNQPQHF.

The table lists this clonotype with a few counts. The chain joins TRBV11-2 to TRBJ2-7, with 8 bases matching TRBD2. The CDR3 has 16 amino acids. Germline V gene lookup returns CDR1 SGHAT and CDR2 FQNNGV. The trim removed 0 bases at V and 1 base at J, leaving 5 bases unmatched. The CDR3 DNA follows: TGTGCCAGCAGCTTAGATGTAGCGGGGTTATCCTACGAGCAGTACTTC. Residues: CASSLDVAGLSYEQYF.

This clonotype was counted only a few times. In nucleotides, the CDR3 is TGTGCCAGCAGGTCAACGGGACAGGAGTACTTC. Protein: CASRSTGQEYF. The V and J genes are TRBV6-5 and TRBJ2-4, with TRBD1 identical over 8 bases. The CDR3 has 11 residues. Germline values: CDR1 MNHEY, CDR2 SVGAGI. V dropped 6 bases and J dropped 14; count of bases not matched to a gene: 6.

The CDR3 loop reads CASLPRGSYTEAFF. The CDR3 DNA follows: TGTGCCAGCCTTCCAAGGGGGAGTTACACTGAAGCTTTCTTT. The rearrangement joins TRBV2 to TRBJ1-1; tentative D call: TRBD1 (6 bases). Trimming removed 8 bases from V and 3 bases from J, with 16 bases in between. The CDR3 runs to 14 residues. Germline lookup yields CDR1 SNHLY and CDR2 FYNNEI.

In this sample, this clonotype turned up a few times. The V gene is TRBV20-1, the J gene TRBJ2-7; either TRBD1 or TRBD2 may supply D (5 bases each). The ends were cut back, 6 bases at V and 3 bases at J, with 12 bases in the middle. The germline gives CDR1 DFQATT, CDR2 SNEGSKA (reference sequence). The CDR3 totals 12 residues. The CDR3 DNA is TGCAGTGCACGGGACGGTAACTACGAGCAGTACTTC. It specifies CSARDGNYEQYF.

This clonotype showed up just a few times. The CDR3 coding sequence is TGCAGTGCGGAGACTAGCGCGAGCTACGAGCAGTACTTC. Translation: CSAETSASYEQYF. The chain combines TRBV20-1 with TRBJ2-7, with 8 bases lining up with TRBD2. Germline lookup yields CDR1 DFQATT and CDR2 SNEGSKA (reference sequence). CDR3 length: 13 amino acids. Trimming at V came to 6 bases and at J to 3 bases, leaving 7 bases not matched to a gene.

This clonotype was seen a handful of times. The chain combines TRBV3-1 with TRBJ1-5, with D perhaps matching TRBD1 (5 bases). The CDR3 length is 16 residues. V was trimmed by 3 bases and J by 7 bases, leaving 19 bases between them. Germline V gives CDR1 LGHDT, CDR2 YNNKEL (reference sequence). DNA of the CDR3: TGTGCCAGCAGCCAGGGCGGTGGGACGGTCAGGCAGCCCCAGCATTTT. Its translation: CASSQGGGTVRQPQHF. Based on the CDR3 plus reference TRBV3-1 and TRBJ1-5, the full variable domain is DTAVSQTPKYLVTQMGNDKSIKCEQNLGHDTMYWYKQDSKKFLKIMFSYNNKELIINETVPNRFSPKSPDKAHLNLHINSLELGDSAVYFCASSQGGGTVRQPQHFGDGTRLSIL.

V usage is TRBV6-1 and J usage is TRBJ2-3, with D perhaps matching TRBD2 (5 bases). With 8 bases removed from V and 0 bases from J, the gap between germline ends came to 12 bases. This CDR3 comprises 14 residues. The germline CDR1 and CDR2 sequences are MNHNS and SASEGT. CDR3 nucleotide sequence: TGTGCCAGCGAGGGCGCAGCAAGCACAGATACGCAGTATTTT. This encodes CASEGAASTDTQYF.